This TCR beta chain appears in the sequencing data of a study of T cell changes during pregnancy in multiple sclerosis. This clone appeared a single time. This table comes from immunoSEQ multiplex PCR, and its TCRdb copy is limited to in-frame clones, with some not included. The table includes approximately 100,000 clones, roughly nine tenths detected once. This clonotype originated in a female donor with multiple sclerosis, enrolled in a pregnancy study. Specimen: peripheral blood, collected after pregnancy.

The CDR3 nucleotides are TGTGCCACCAGCAGAGATTTGACAGGGGGCGAAGGTGCCGGCTACACCTTC. This codes for CATSRDLTGGEGAGYTF. V usage is TRBV15 and J usage is TRBJ1-2, with 10 positions matching TRBD1. The trim removed 0 bases at V and 8 bases at J, leaving 12 bases unmatched. The CDR3 is 17 residues long. The germline V gene encodes CDR1 LNHNV and CDR2 YYDKDF (reference sequence).